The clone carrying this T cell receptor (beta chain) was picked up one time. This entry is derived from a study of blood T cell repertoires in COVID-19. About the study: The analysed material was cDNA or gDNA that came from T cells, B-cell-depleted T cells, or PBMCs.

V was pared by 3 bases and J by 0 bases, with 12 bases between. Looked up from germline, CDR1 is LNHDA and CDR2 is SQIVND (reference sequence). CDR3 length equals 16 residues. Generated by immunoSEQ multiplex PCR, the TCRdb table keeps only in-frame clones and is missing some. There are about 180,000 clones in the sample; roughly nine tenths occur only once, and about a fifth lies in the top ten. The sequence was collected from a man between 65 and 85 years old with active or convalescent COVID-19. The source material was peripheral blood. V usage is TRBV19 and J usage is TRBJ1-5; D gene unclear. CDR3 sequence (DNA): TGTGCCAGTAGTATTATCGCAGGTAATAGCAATCAGCCCCAGCATTTT. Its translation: CASSIIAGNSNQPQHF.